One T cell receptor (beta chain) is described in this entry. It lacks a known antigen. No base quality values were provided; no much bigger clone lies one nucleotide off. The entry originates in a study of CD4+ T cells in melanoma (dated by TCRdb to 2021 to 2024). As for the study more broadly: Neoantigen-specific CD4+ T cells in human melanoma were what the study investigated.

The CDR3 measures 13 amino acids from cysteine to phenylalanine. Here the CDR3 DNA is all that survives: 39 bases in frame from base 1. For CDR1 and CDR2, the germline V gene lists SGHTA and FQGNSA. V loses 3 bases of germline sequence and J loses 7 bases, and the interval between the two ends is 12 bases. Results and caveats for the whole study, not just this receptor: Neoantigen-specific CD4+ T cells were reported to be correlated with the function of CD8+ T cells, macrophages and B cells. According to the report, neoantigen-specific CD4+ T cells in melanoma displayed diverse differentiation states.

The donors were people with melanoma. The protocol used for the library was the immunoSEQ multiplex PCR assay. TCRdb limited this immuneACCESS table to in-frame rearrangements with V and J called. A share of clones is missing; checked studies link under half to unresolved V genes, and the rest is unexplained. The sample table contains about 110,000 clones; only one count was recorded for roughly 90% of them. 3.3% of the sample is in the top ten clones. The TCR comes from a human donor with melanoma. The chain joins TRBV7-2 to TRBJ1-1; confidence is insufficient to name the D gene. Sequenced: peripheral blood. The nucleotide sequence reads TGTGCCAGCAGCTTCAGCGGGGAGATTGAAGCTTTCTTT. This encodes CASSFSGEIEAFF.